These 7 T cell receptor beta chains originate from one sample sequenced in a study of T cells in Graves' hyperthyroidism and ophthalmopathy. The CDR3 regions of TCR beta were amplified from RNA transcripts. First-round RT-PCR with HTBI primers amplified the TCR CDR3 region. A single record per CDR3 protein comes from TCRdb applying MiXCR to the multiplex PCR reads. The table has 600,000 to 900,000 distinct CDR3 sequences, about a sixth seen once; the top ten hold over 7.5%. The source material was blood. The source of these receptors is a man aged 18 to 30 with Graves' hyperthyroidism.

This chain joins TRBV5-1 and TRBJ2-2, with 12 bases lining up with TRBD2. Germline V CDR1 and CDR2: SGHRS, YFSETQ. The V segment lost 2 bases and the J segment 0 bases; nucleotides outside the gene matches: 14. CDR3 length: 21 residues. CDR3: CASSFGQRGLAGTPNTGELFF. The CDR3 DNA reads TGCGCCAGCAGCTTTGGTCAACGGGGACTAGCGGGCACCCCGAACACCGGGGAGCTGTTTTTT.

Many counts were recorded for this clonotype. V is TRBV6-1 and J is TRBJ2-7; D gene ambiguous. V lost 4 bases, J lost 6 bases, and 16 bases lay in between. The CDR3 extends over 14 amino acids. Germline loops: CDR1 MNHNS, CDR2 SASEGT. Here the CDR3 reads CASSARLGDPEQYF. In DNA form, the CDR3 reads TGTGCCAGCAGTGCCCGGCTCGGAGACCCCGAGCAGTACTTC.

This chain connects TRBV19 to TRBJ2-1; the D is unclear. CDR1 LNHDA and CDR2 SQIVND come from the germline V gene (reference sequence). V was pared by 2 bases and J by 5 bases, with 10 bases between. The CDR3 extends over 14 amino acids. Written as DNA, the CDR3 is TGTGCCAGTAGTATAACCCACCCAGACAATGAGCAGTTCTTC. Encoded protein: CASSITHPDNEQFF.

This clonotype has ten or more counts. The V gene is TRBV28, the J gene TRBJ1-1; 8 positions agree with TRBD1. Trimming removed 3 bases from V and 11 bases from J; junction bases left unmatched: 5. Germline V CDR1 and CDR2: MDHEN, SYDVKM. The CDR3 loop spans 12 amino acids. The DNA of the CDR3 is TGTGCCAGCAGTTTCGCGGACAGGGACGCTTTCTTT. This sequence encodes CASSFADRDAFF.

This clonotype appeared many times. The chain has TRBV4-3 and TRBJ1-2, with D possibly being TRBD1 (5 bases). Per the germline V gene, CDR1 is LGHNA and CDR2 is YSLEER. The V end was cut by 0 bases, the J end by 4 bases, with 18 bases between. The CDR3 runs to 17 residues. Here the CDR3 reads CASSQDALLEGPYGYTF. Written as DNA, the CDR3 is TGCGCCAGCAGCCAAGATGCCCTGTTGGAGGGACCCTATGGCTACACCTTC.

This clonotype was found many times. The chain couples TRBV15 to TRBJ2-5, with TRBD2 identical over 7 bases. In germline, CDR1 is LNHNV, CDR2 YYDKDF (reference sequence). The CDR3 consists of 14 residues. The V and J ends lost 0 bases and 3 bases, in that order; junction bases with no gene match: 1. The CDR3 coding sequence is TGTGCCACCAGCAGAGATCGGGGGGAAGAGACCCAGTACTTC. This translates into CATSRDRGEETQYF.

This clonotype was found many times. The rearrangement joins TRBV3-1 to TRBJ1-5; tentative D call: TRBD1 (5 bases). Germline V gives CDR1 LGHDT, CDR2 YNNKEL (reference sequence). CDR3 length: 15 residues. Trimming removed 0 bases from V and 4 bases from J, with 10 bases in between. DNA of the CDR3: TGTGCCAGCAGCCAAGATGGGGGGTGGAATCAGCCCCAGCATTTT. It translates to CASSQDGGWNQPQHF. Using reference TRBV3-1 and TRBJ1-5 for the parts outside the CDR3, the full variable domain is DTAVSQTPKYLVTQMGNDKSIKCEQNLGHDTMYWYKQDSKKFLKIMFSYNNKELIINETVPNRFSPKSPDKAHLNLHINSLELGDSAVYFCASSQDGGWNQPQHFGDGTRLSIL.